The rows below give T cell receptor beta chains drawn from one sample of a study of patients and donors after allogeneic stem cell transplantation. One entry per CDR3 protein, called by TCRdb with MiXCR from the RT-PCR reads. The sample consists of about a million distinct CDR3 sequences, under 20% of them appearing once. Sample: blood, either unsorted or a sorted T cell fraction (not recorded which). Receptor source: a human donor who was either an allogeneic HSCT recipient or a stem cell or donor lymphocyte infusion donor (not recorded which). It is not recorded whose cells these are; they may come from a transplant donor. The CDR3 runs from the conserved cysteine through the conserved F or W. A D gene is named only where the DNA matches it firmly. The size of a clone is reported for some rows only, either as once, few or many, or as a class for expanded clones.

j_call d_call clone_size v_call cdr3_nt cdr3_aa
TRBJ2-7 . many TRBV20-1 TGCAGTGCTAGAGTGGGGCAGGCCGCCTACGAGCAGTACTTC CSARVGQAAYEQYF
TRBJ2-7 TRBD2 . TRBV28 TGTGCCAGCAGTTTAGGGCCTAGCGGGAGCTACGAGCAGTACTTC CASSLGPSGSYEQYF
TRBJ1-1 . few TRBV20-1 TGCAGTGCTCGCTGGACACCGACCACTGAAGCTTTCTTT CSARWTPTTEAFF
TRBJ2-1 . few TRBV19 TGTGCCAGTAGTATCCTTCACAGGAATGAGCAGTTCTTC CASSILHRNEQFF
TRBJ1-4 . few TRBV20-1 TGCAGTGCTACTCCTCGGCGGCCTTCGAGTGAAAAACTGTTTTTT CSATPRRPSSEKLFF
TRBJ2-5 . . TRBV20-1 TGCAGTGCTAGTCGGTGGAAAGAGACCCAGTACTTC CSASRWKETQYF
TRBJ2-4 . few TRBV12-3/TRBV12-4 TGTGCCAGCAGTCCAAGCAGGGAAGGAAACATTCAGTACTTC CASSPSREGNIQYF
TRBJ2-1 . . TRBV3-1 TGTGCCAGCAGCCCATCCCTGGGAGCGGTCCATGAGCAGTTCTTC CASSPSLGAVHEQFF
TRBJ2-1 . . TRBV6-1 TGTGCCAGCAGGATTCAGGTTGAGCAGTTCTTC CASRIQVEQFF
TRBJ2-7 TRBD2 . TRBV3-1 TGTGCCAGCAGCCAAGAAAGAAACGGGAGGACTGTCGCCGAGCAGTACTTC CASSQERNGRTVAEQYF
TRBJ2-1 TRBD2 . TRBV7-3 TGTGCCAGCAACCCTAGCGGGAGCCACAATGAGCAGTTCTTC CASNPSGSHNEQFF
TRBJ1-1 . . TRBV7-9 TGTGCCAGCAGCTATGGGGGAGGGGGCACTGAAGCTTTCTTT CASSYGGGGTEAFF
TRBJ2-3 . . TRBV18 TGTGCCAGCTCACCACCTAGGGGCCTGACAGATACGCAGTATTTT CASSPPRGLTDTQYF
TRBJ1-2 . . TRBV7-6 TGTGCCAGCAGCTTAGGGTCGGGACTAAGTTATGGCTACACCTTC CASSLGSGLSYGYTF
TRBJ1-3 TRBD1 . TRBV5-6 TGTGCCAGCAGCCCCGGGACAGGGGACGTAAACACCATATATTTT CASSPGTGDVNTIYF
TRBJ1-1 . . TRBV20-1 TGCAGTGCTAGAGATTATTTAGGGGCAAACACTGAAGCTTTCTTT CSARDYLGANTEAFF
TRBJ2-1 TRBD1 . TRBV25-1 TGTGCCAGCAGTGACGTTCGGGACAGGGGGCGGATTGAGCAGTTCTTC CASSDVRDRGRIEQFF
TRBJ1-5 TRBD1 few TRBV4-2 TGTGCCAGCAGCCCAACAACAGGGGATCAGCCCCAGCATTTT CASSPTTGDQPQHF
TRBJ2-1 TRBD2 many TRBV10-3 TGTGCCATCAACCGGGAGGAGGACGATGAGCAGTTCTTC CAINREEDDEQFF
TRBJ1-5 . . TRBV7-6 TGTGCCAGCAGCTCTAAGAGTGGGGGGCAGAACAATCAGCCCCAGCATTTT CASSSKSGGQNNQPQHF
TRBJ1-2 . few TRBV12-3/TRBV12-4 TGTGCCAGCAGTTTGCGGATGGGGGTCCCAGAAAACTATGGCTACACCTTC CASSLRMGVPENYGYTF
TRBJ2-2 . . TRBV12-3/TRBV12-4 TGTGCCAGCAGTGCGGGTGGGGGGCGAACCGGGGAGCTGTTTTTT CASSAGGGRTGELFF
TRBJ2-1 TRBD2 few TRBV15 TGTGCCACCAGCGGGACTAGCGTTTACAATGAGCAGTTCTTC CATSGTSVYNEQFF
TRBJ1-1 . once TRBV6-2/TRBV6-3 TGTGCCAGCAGTTACTCGAGTGGGAATGAAGCTTTCTTT CASSYSSGNEAFF
TRBJ1-1 TRBD1 few TRBV30 TGTGCCTGGAGGCGTTTCGACAGGGGGAACACTGAAGCTTTCTTT CAWRRFDRGNTEAFF
TRBJ2-6 TRBD1 few TRBV6-2/TRBV6-3 TGTGCCAGCAGTTCGCGGACAGGTCCCTCTGGGGCCAACGTCCTGACTTTC CASSSRTGPSGANVLTF
TRBJ1-2 . . TRBV25-1 TGTGCCAGCTGGGGGGGGCGCTATGGCTACACCTTC CASWGGRYGYTF
TRBJ1-6 . . TRBV5-1 TGCGCCAGCAGCTTGGAGGCTACTTCAGTCACCTATAATTCACCCCTCCACTTT CASSLEATSVTYNSPLHF
TRBJ2-7 TRBD1 . TRBV5-1 TGCGCCAGCAGCACGACAGGGGGCTACGAGCAGTACTTC CASSTTGGYEQYF
TRBJ2-7 . . TRBV9 TGTGCCAGCAGCGTAGGCGTCTACTCCTACGAGCAGTACTTC CASSVGVYSYEQYF
TRBJ2-5 . . TRBV21-1 TGTGCCAGCACTCCCAAGGTAGAGACCCAGTACTTC CASTPKVETQYF
TRBJ1-2 . few TRBV20-1 TGCAGTGCTAGAGATCGGAGGCCAGGGTGGGATGGCTACACCTTC CSARDRRPGWDGYTF
TRBJ2-1 . few TRBV27 TGTGCCAGCACCAAAGGGGGGAGGGTTGACAATGAGCAGTTCTTC CASTKGGRVDNEQFF
TRBJ2-2 TRBD1 many TRBV12-3/TRBV12-4 TGTGCCAGCAGTTTATGGACAGGGGGCTCGAGGGCCGGGGAGCTGTTTTTT CASSLWTGGSRAGELFF
TRBJ1-1 . few TRBV20-1 TGCAGTGCTAGAACATCCGCGGTAGTCACTGAAGCTTTCTTT CSARTSAVVTEAFF
TRBJ2-7 TRBD2 few TRBV27 TGTGCCACGGGGCGGACTAGCGATTCCTACGAGCAGTACTTC CATGRTSDSYEQYF
TRBJ1-2 TRBD1 . TRBV10-3 TGTGCCATCACCCCACAGGGGGCCGAGGGCTACACCTTC CAITPQGAEGYTF